These T cell receptor beta chains were read from a single sample in a study of T-cell memory formation after mild COVID-19. TCRdb reprocessed the 5' RACE reads via MiXCR and lists one record per CDR3 protein. The sample holds roughly 500,000 distinct CDR3 sequences, over 20% seen once. Sample: PBMCs or a T cell subset sorted from them (not recorded which). The receptor source for this set is an adult woman who had mild COVID-19 (a few samples of this study predate the infection). Cell type and time point are not known. The CDR3 runs from the conserved cysteine through the conserved F or W. D genes are given only for firm matches. For some rows the clone size is stated as once, few or many, or as a class when expanded; others skip it.

TGTGCCAGTAGTTCAACCCGGGACAGGGGGCAGCGAGATACGCAGTATTTT | CASSSTRDRGQRDTQYF | TRBV19 | TRBD1 | TRBJ2-3 | few
TGCGCCAGCAGCTGGGGGACAGGGGGTTACAATGAGCAGTTCTTC | CASSWGTGGYNEQFF | TRBV5-1 | TRBD1 | TRBJ2-1 | few
TGTGCCAGCAGTCACGAATGGAGCACAGATACGCAGTATTTT | CASSHEWSTDTQYF | TRBV6-5 | - | TRBJ2-3 | few
TGCGCCAGCAGCACCTACGGGGACAGGAACACTGAAGCTTTCTTT | CASSTYGDRNTEAFF | TRBV5-1 | TRBD1 | TRBJ1-1 | few
TGTGCCAGCGGGACGGCGAACACCGGGGAGCTGTTTTTT | CASGTANTGELFF | TRBV27 | - | TRBJ2-2 | few
TGCAGCGTCCGGGACAGGGGAAAAAATTCACCCCTCCACTTT | CSVRDRGKNSPLHF | TRBV29-1 | TRBD1 | TRBJ1-6 | few
TGTGCCACCATGGGGTCTTTCACAGATACGCAGTATTTT | CATMGSFTDTQYF | TRBV24-1 | - | TRBJ2-3 | -
TGCGCCAGCAGCTTGTCGCTAGCGGGGGGGTTAGATACGCAGTATTTT | CASSLSLAGGLDTQYF | TRBV5-1 | TRBD2 | TRBJ2-3 | -
TGCGCCAGCAGCTTGAACAAGCAGGGGGGCGTCTATAATTCACCCCTCCACTTT | CASSLNKQGGVYNSPLHF | TRBV5-1 | TRBD1 | TRBJ1-6 | few
TGTGCCAGCAGTGACGGCACCGCAGCATATGGCTACACCTTC | CASSDGTAAYGYTF | TRBV6-5 | - | TRBJ1-2 | -
TGTGCCATCAGTCCGTCGGGCGGGACCTACAATGAGCAGTTCTTC | CAISPSGGTYNEQFF | TRBV10-3 | - | TRBJ2-1 | many
TGTGCCAGCAGCTCTCCTCGTGCGGGGGTGTGGGAGACCCAGTACTTC | CASSSPRAGVWETQYF | TRBV11-2 | TRBD2 | TRBJ2-5 | -
TGTGCCAGCAGTGGGGCACTAGCTGGCACAGATACGCAGTATTTT | CASSGALAGTDTQYF | TRBV2 | - | TRBJ2-3 | -
TGTGCCAGCAGCGCTGGACTAGCGGGAAGCGACACCGGGGAGCTGTTTTTT | CASSAGLAGSDTGELFF | TRBV9 | TRBD2 | TRBJ2-2 | -
TGTGCCAGTAGGCCGGGTCGGAGCTACACAGATACGCAGTATTTT | CASRPGRSYTDTQYF | TRBV19 | - | TRBJ2-3 | -
TGCAGTGCTAGAGAGTCCCCTAGCGATAGCACAGATACGCAGTATTTT | CSARESPSDSTDTQYF | TRBV20-1 | - | TRBJ2-3 | few
TGTGCCACCAGCCAGGGTACAACTTACAATGAGCAGTTCTTC | CATSQGTTYNEQFF | TRBV24-1 | - | TRBJ2-1 | few
TGTGCCAGCAGCTCTGTCAGCACAGATACGCAGTATTTT | CASSSVSTDTQYF | TRBV7-3 | - | TRBJ2-3 | many
TGTGCCACCAGTGCCGCCAGCGGGAGTCGCAATGAGCAGTTCTTC | CATSAASGSRNEQFF | TRBV24-1 | TRBD2 | TRBJ2-1 | many
TGTGCCAGCAGTTGGGACGCCGGGGCCTCGGATACGCAGTATTTT | CASSWDAGASDTQYF | TRBV6-2/TRBV6-3 | - | TRBJ2-3 | -
TGCAGTGCCAGTAGCCCTTCCCGTTCTTTCTCGTACGAGCAGTACTTC | CSASSPSRSFSYEQYF | TRBV20-1 | - | TRBJ2-7 | -
TGCGCCAGCAGCTTGACCGGGGTTCTCGACACAGATACGCAGTATTTT | CASSLTGVLDTDTQYF | TRBV5-1 | - | TRBJ2-3 | few
TGTGCCAGCAGCTTAGGGACTAGCGGGGGCCTTACCTACGAGCAGTACTTC | CASSLGTSGGLTYEQYF | TRBV7-8 | TRBD2 | TRBJ2-7 | many
TGCGCCAGCAGCTCCCGGGCAGGGGAGGGTGAGCAGTACTTC | CASSSRAGEGEQYF | TRBV5-1 | - | TRBJ2-7 | -
TGTGCCAGCAGTTACGCGGCGGGAGAGCCGGGTGAGACCCAGTACTTC | CASSYAAGEPGETQYF | TRBV6-5 | TRBD2 | TRBJ2-5 | few
TGTGCCAGTAGTATAGGAGGGGAGACCCAGTACTTC | CASSIGGETQYF | TRBV19 | - | TRBJ2-5 | few
TGTGCCAGCAGCCTGGAAAGGGTTACCTACGAGCAGTACTTC | CASSLERVTYEQYF | TRBV5-4 | - | TRBJ2-7 | -